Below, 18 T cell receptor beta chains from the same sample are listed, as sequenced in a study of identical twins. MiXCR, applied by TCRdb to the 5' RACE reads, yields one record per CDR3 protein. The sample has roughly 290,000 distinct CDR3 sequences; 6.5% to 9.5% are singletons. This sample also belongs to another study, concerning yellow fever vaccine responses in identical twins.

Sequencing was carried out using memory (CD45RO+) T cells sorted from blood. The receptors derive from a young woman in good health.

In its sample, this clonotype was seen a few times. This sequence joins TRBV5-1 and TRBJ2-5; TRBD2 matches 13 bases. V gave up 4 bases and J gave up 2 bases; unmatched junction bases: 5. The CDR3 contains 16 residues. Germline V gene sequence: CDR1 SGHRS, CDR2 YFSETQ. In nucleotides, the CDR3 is TGCGCCAGCAGCATCGGGACTAGCGGGGAACAAGAGACCCAGTACTTC. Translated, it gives CASSIGTSGEQETQYF.

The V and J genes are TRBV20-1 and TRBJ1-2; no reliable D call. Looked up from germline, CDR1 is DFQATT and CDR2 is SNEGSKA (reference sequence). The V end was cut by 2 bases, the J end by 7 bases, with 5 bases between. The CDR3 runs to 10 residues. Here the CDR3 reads CSARIVGYTF. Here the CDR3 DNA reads TGCAGTGCTAGAATAGTTGGCTACACCTTC.

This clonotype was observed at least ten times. CDR3 nucleotide sequence: TGTGCCATCAGTGAAGCCAACAATGAGCAGTTCTTC. Its protein product is CAISEANNEQFF. This chain joins TRBV10-3 and TRBJ2-1; D gene unclear. Per the germline V gene, CDR1 is ENHRY and CDR2 is SYGVKD. Trimming stripped 3 bases from V and 5 bases from J, with 5 bases between. The CDR3 sequence is 12 residues long.

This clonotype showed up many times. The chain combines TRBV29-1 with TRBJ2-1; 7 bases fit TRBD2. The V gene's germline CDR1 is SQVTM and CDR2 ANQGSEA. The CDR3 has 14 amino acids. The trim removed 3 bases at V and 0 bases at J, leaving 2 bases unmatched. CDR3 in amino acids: CSVDSGLSYNEQFF. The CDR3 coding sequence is TGCAGCGTTGATAGCGGGCTCTCCTACAATGAGCAGTTCTTC.

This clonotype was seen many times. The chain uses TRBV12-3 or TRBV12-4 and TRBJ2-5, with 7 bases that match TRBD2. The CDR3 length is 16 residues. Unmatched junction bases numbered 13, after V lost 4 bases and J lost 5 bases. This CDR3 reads CASSSVVAGARETQYF. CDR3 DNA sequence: TGTGCCAGCAGTTCTGTGGTAGCGGGCGCCCGGGAGACCCAGTACTTC.

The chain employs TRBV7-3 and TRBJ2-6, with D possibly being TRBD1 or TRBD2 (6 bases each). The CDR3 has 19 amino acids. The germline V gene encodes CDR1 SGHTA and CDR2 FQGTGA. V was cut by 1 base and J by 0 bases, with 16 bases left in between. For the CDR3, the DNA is TGTGCCAGCAGCTTAATAGGGGGGATTCCCGGCTCTGGGGCCAACGTCCTGACTTTC. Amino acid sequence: CASSLIGGIPGSGANVLTF.

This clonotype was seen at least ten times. The CDR3 protein is CASSLDPGQTRGEQFF. CDR3 bases: TGTGCCAGCAGCTTAGACCCGGGACAGACAAGAGGTGAGCAGTTCTTC. The gene calls are TRBV7-8 and TRBJ2-1; TRBD1 agrees at 7 bases. Unmatched junction bases numbered 12, after V lost 1 base and J lost 9 bases. This CDR3 has 16 amino acids. CDR1 and CDR2 from the germline V gene are SGHVS and FQNEAQ.

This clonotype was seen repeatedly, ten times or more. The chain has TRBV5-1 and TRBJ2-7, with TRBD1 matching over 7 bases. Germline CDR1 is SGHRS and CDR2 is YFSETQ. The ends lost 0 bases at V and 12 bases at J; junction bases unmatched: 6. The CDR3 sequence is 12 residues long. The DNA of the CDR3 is TGCGCCAGCAGCTTGGAGACAGGGCCCTTGTACTTC. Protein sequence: CASSLETGPLYF.

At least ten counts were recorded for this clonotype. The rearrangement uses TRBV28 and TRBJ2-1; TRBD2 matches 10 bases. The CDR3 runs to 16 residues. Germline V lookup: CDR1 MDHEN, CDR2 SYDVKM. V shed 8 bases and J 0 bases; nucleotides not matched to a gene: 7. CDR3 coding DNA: TGTGCCAGCGCCTCTAGCGGGAGTACCTCCTACAATGAGCAGTTCTTC. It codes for CASASSGSTSYNEQFF.

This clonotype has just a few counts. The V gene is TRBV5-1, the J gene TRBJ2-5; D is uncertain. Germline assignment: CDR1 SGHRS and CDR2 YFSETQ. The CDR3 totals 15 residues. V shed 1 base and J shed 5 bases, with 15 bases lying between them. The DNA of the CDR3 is TGCGCCAGCAGCTTGTCGGCCAGTAGGATGGAGACCCAGTACTTC. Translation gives CASSLSASRMETQYF. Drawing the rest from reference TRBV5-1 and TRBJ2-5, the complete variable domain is KAGVTQTPRYLIKTRGQQVTLSCSPISGHRSVSWYQQTPGQGLQFLFEYFSETQRNKGNFPGRFSGRQFSNSRSEMNVSTLELGDSALYLCASSLSASRMETQYFGPGTRLLVL.

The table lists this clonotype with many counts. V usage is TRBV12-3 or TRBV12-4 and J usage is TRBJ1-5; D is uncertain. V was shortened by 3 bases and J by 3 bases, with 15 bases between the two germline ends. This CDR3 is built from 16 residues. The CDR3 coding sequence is TGTGCCAGCAGTTTGAAAGGGCACGGCAACAATCAGCCCCAGCATTTT. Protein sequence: CASSLKGHGNNQPQHF.

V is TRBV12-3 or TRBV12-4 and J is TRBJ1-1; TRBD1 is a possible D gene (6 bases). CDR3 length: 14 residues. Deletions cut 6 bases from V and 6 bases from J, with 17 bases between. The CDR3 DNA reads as TGTGCCAGCAGCCGTGTGGGGGCATGGCCTGAAGCTTTCTTT. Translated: CASSRVGAWPEAFF.

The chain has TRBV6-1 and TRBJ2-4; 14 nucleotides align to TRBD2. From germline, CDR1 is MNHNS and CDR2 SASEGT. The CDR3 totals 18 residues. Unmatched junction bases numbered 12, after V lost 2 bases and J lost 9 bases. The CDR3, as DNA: TGTGCCAGCAGTGAAAGGGGGGGACTAGCGGGAGCGAGGATCATTCAGTACTTC. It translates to CASSERGGLAGARIIQYF.

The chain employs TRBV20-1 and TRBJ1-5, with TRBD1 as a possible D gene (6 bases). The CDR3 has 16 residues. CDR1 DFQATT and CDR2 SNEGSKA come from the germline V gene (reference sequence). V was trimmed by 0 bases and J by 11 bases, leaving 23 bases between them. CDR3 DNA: TGCAGTGCTAGAGATTCCGCCGGGACACCGTACGGAACCCAGCATTTT. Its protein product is CSARDSAGTPYGTQHF.

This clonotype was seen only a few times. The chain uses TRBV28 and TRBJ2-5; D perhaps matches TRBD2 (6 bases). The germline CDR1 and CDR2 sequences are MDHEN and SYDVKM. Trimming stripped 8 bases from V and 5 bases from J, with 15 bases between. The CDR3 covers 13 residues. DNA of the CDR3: TGTGCCAGCTGGAGGGCCAGAGGGGAGACCCAGTACTTC. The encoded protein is CASWRARGETQYF.

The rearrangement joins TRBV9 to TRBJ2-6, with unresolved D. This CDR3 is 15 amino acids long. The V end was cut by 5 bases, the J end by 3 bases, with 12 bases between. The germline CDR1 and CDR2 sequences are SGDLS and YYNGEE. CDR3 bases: TGTGCCAGCAGGGCGGCACTGGGTGGGGCCAACGTCCTGACTTTC. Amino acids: CASRAALGGANVLTF.

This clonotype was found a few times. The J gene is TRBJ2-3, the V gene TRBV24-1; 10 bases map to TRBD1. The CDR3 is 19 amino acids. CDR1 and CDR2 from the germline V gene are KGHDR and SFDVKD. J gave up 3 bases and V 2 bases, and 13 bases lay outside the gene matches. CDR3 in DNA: TGTGCCACCAGTGATTCGGACCCCCGGGACAGGGGTGGTACAGATACGCAGTATTTT. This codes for CATSDSDPRDRGGTDTQYF.

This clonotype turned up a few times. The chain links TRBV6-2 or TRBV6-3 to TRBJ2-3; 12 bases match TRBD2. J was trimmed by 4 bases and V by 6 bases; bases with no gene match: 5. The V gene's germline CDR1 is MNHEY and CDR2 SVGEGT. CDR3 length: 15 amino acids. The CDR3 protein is CASSPGTSGSDTQYF. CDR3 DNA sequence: TGTGCCAGCAGCCCTGGGACTAGCGGGTCAGATACGCAGTATTTT.